Below are 6 T cell receptor beta chains sequenced from a single sample in a study of OX40 agonist ivuxolimab in advanced cancers. Libraries were constructed by the immunoSEQ multiplex PCR assay. TCRdb holds this immuneACCESS table with in-frame rearrangements only. Some clones are missing; in checked studies, unresolved V genes explain under half, and the rest has no known cause. Present in this sample are some 46,000 clones, approximately 84% of which were seen just once. Together, the top ten hold 35% of the sample. The source material was CD4+ or CD8+ T cells sorted from blood, sampled in a trial of the OX40 agonist ivuxolimab. The receptors derive from an adult with an advanced solid tumor such as melanoma, head and neck, liver or kidney cancer.

The rearrangement uses TRBV5-1 and TRBJ1-3, with 9 bases identical to TRBD1. The length of the CDR3 is 16 residues. The trim removed 4 bases at V and 2 bases at J, leaving 7 bases unmatched. CDR1 and CDR2 from the germline V gene are SGHRS and YFSETQ. The CDR3 DNA is TGCGCCAGCAGCCTCAGGGGACAGGGCCCTGGAAACACCATATATTTT. Amino acid sequence: CASSLRGQGPGNTIYF.

The rearrangement uses TRBV5-4 and TRBJ1-6; no clear D gene. This CDR3 region has 14 residues. The germline V gene encodes CDR1 SGHNT and CDR2 YYREEE (reference sequence). Deletions cut 0 bases from V and 6 bases from J, with 7 bases between. CDR3 nucleotide sequence: TGTGCCAGCAGCTTGGGTCAGAGTAATTCACCCCTCCACTTT. It translates to CASSLGQSNSPLHF.

The chain employs TRBV9 and TRBJ1-2, with a tentative D call TRBD1 (5 bases). Trimming shortened V by 1 base and J by 1 base, and 14 bases separated the two germline ends. The CDR3 spans 16 residues. Germline V lookup: CDR1 SGDLS, CDR2 YYNGEE. CDR3 nucleotide sequence: TGTGCCAGCAGCGTAATGGACATCGACTATAACTATGGCTACACCTTC. It is translated as CASSVMDIDYNYGYTF.

The genes are TRBV2 and TRBJ1-6; 8 bases fit TRBD1. J gave up 8 bases and V 0 bases, and 6 bases lay outside the gene matches. Germline V gene data show CDR1 as SNHLY and CDR2 as FYNNEI. This CDR3 contains 16 residues. This CDR3 is CASSEAVDRAYSPLHF. In DNA form, the CDR3 reads TGTGCCAGCAGTGAAGCCGTGGACAGGGCGTATTCACCCCTCCACTTT.

The chain joins TRBV29-1 to TRBJ1-1; no clear D. The V and J ends lost 6 bases and 1 base respectively, with 6 bases between them. Germline V gene lookup returns CDR1 SQVTM and CDR2 ANQGSEA. The length of the CDR3 is 11 residues. As DNA, the CDR3 is TGCAGCGTAGAGGGGAACACTGAAGCTTTCTTT. It codes for CSVEGNTEAFF.

The chain couples TRBV7-9 to TRBJ1-1, with no clear D. The germline V gene encodes CDR1 SEHNR and CDR2 FQNEAQ (reference sequence). Trimming shortened V by 6 bases and J by 1 base, and 9 bases separated the two germline ends. CDR3 length: 13 residues. DNA for the CDR3: TGTGCCAGCAGTCCGGACGGGAACACTGAAGCTTTCTTT. Its protein product is CASSPDGNTEAFF.